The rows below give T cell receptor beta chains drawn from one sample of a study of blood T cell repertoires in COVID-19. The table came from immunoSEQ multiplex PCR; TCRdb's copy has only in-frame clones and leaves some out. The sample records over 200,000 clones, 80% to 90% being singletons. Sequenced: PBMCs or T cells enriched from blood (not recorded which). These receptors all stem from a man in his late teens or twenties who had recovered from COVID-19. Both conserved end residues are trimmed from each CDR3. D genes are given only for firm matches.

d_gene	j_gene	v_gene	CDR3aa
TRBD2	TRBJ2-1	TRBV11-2	ASSLVGGRRVLGYNEQF
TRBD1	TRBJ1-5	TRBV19	ASSIGQDRRPQH
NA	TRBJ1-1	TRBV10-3	AISEQGIMNTEAF
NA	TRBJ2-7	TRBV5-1	ASSLGGRDYEQY
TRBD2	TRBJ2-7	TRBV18	ASSPLAGQQYEQY
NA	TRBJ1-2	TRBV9	ASSVVWGFGYT
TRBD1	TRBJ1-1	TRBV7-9	ASSTTGSGTEAF
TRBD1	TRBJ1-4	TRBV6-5	AISDPGTGEYKLF
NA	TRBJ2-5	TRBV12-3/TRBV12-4	ASSHRVQTQY
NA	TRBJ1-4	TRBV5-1	ASREQGLAEKLF
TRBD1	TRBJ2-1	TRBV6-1	ASSETVGQKNEQF
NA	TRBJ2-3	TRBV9	ASSPTFADTQY
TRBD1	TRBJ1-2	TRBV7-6	ASAIGQGTHEGYT
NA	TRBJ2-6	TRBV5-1	ASSLNQMSGANVLT